This TCR beta chain was recovered during a study of cytomegalovirus exposure and HLA in healthy donors. This clone was seen a few times. The antigen remains undetermined. The CDR3 runs to 17 residues. From the 120-subject validation cohort, which was separate from the roughly 670-subject first cohort, the donors were drawn. Sequenced by immunoSEQ multiplex PCR; TCRdb stores in-frame clones only, minus some. The sample has about 95,000 clones, about 85% seen once; the top ten hold about 20%. General study points: Using the classifier, cytomegalovirus status was reportedly diagnosed with high specificity and sensitivity. CMV antigen specificity was confirmed in vitro for a few CMV-associated chains.

The source material was PBMCs. This chain links TRBV21-1 with TRBJ1-5; the table calls TRBD1, which could not be checked here. TRBV21-1 is classified as a pseudogene. This TCR derives from a young man in good health and CMV-seropositive. CDR3 sequence reads: CASSKESQDSINQPQHF. CDR3 DNA sequence: TGTGCCAGCAGCAAAGAGTCCCAGGACAGCATTAATCAGCCCCAGCATTTT.